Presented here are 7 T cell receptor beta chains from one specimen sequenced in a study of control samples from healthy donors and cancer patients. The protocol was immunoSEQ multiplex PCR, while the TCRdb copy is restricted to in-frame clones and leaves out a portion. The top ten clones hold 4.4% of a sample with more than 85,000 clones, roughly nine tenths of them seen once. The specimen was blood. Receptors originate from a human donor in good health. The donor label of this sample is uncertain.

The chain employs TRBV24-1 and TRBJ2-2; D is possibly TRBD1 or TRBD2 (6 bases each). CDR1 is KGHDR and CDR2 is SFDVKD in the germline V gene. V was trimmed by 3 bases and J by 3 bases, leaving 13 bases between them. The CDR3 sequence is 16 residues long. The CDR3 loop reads CATSDVQGGDTGELFF. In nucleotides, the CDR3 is TGTGCCACCAGTGATGTACAGGGCGGGGACACCGGGGAGCTGTTTTTT.

This CDR3 reads CASSPLAGGADTQYF. In DNA form, the CDR3 reads TGTGCCAGCAGCCCCCTAGCGGGGGGCGCAGATACGCAGTATTTT. The V gene is TRBV14, the J gene TRBJ2-3, with 11 nucleotides matching TRBD2. CDR1 SGHDN and CDR2 FVKESK come from the germline V gene. This CDR3 has 15 amino acids. The junction had 4 bases not matched to a gene; V was cut back by 4 bases and J by 4 bases.

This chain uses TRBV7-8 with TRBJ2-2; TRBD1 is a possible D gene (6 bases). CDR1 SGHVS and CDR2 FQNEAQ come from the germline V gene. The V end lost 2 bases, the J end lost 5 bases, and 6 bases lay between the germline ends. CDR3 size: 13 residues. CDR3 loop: CASSLQGTGELFF. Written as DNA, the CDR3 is TGTGCCAGCAGCTTACAGGGGACCGGGGAGCTGTTTTTT. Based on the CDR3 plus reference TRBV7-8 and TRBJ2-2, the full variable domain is GAGVSQSPRYKVAKRGQDVALRCDPISGHVSLFWYQQALGQGPEFLTYFQNEAQLDKSGLPSDRFFAERPEGSVSTLKIQRTQQEDSAVYLCASSLQGTGELFFGEGSRLTVL.

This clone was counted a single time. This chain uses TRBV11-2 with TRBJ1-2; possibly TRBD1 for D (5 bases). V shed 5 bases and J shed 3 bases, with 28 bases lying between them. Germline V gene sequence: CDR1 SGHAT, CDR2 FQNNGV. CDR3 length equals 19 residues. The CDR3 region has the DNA TGTGCCAGCAGCCCGGGCGGGGTGAGCCGGGGGGGACTGGACTATGGCTACACCTTC. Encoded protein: CASSPGGVSRGGLDYGYTF. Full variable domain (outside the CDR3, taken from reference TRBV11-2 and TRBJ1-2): EAGVAQSPRYKIIEKRQSVAFWCNPISGHATLYWYQQILGQGPKLLIQFQNNGVVDDSQLPKDRFSAERLKGVDSTLKIQPAKLEDSAVYLCASSPGGVSRGGLDYGYTFGSGTRLTVV.

CDR3 loop: CASSQPGMEDIQYF. The DNA of the CDR3 is TGCGCCAGCAGCCAGCCGGGCATGGAGGACATTCAGTACTTC. The J gene is TRBJ2-4, the V gene TRBV4-1; tentatively, D is TRBD2 (5 bases). The germline V gene encodes CDR1 MGHRA and CDR2 YSYEKL. V lost 3 bases, J lost 8 bases, and 14 bases lay in between. This CDR3 contains 14 residues.

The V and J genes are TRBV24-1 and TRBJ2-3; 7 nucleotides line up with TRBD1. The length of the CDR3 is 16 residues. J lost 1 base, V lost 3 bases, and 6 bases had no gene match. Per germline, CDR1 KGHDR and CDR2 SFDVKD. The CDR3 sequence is CATSDQQGPGTDTQYF. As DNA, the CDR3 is TGTGCCACCAGTGATCAACAGGGGCCCGGCACAGATACGCAGTATTTT.

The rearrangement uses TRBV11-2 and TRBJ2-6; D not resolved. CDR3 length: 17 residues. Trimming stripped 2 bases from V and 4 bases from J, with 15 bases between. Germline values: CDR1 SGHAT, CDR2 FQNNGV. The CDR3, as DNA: TGTGCCAGCAGCTTAAGTAGTCCGGGTAGCGGGGCCAACGTCCTGACTTTC. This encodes CASSLSSPGSGANVLTF.